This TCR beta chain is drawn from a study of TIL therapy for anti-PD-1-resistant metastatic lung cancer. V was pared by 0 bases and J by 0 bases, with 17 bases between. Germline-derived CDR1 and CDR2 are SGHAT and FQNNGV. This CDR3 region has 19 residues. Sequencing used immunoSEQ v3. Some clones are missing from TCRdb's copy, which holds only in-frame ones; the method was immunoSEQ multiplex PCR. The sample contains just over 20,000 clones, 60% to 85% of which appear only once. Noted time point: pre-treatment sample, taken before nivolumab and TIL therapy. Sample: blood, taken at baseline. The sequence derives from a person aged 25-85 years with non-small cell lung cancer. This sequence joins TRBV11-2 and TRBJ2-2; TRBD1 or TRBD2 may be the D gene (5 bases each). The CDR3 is CASSLDYDWGTANTGELFF. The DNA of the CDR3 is TGTGCCAGCAGCTTAGATTACGATTGGGGGACGGCGAACACCGGGGAGCTGTTTTTT.